This TCR beta chain comes out of a study of T cell changes during pregnancy in multiple sclerosis. Trimming shortened V by 1 base and J by 7 bases, and 8 bases separated the two germline ends. The CDR3 extends over 13 amino acids. Germline V lookup: CDR1 MGHRA, CDR2 YSYEKL. The protocol was immunoSEQ multiplex PCR, while the TCRdb copy is restricted to in-frame clones and leaves out a portion. The sample consists of tens of thousands of clones, 90% to 95% of them appearing once. This material consisted of peripheral blood, taken in the third trimester of pregnancy. The chain joins TRBV4-1 to TRBJ2-1; no firm D call. The clonotype originates from a female donor in good health, enrolled as a control in a pregnancy study. The CDR3 loop is CASSQAPGNEQFF. DNA for the CDR3: TGCGCCAGCAGCCAAGCCCCCGGGAATGAGCAGTTCTTC.